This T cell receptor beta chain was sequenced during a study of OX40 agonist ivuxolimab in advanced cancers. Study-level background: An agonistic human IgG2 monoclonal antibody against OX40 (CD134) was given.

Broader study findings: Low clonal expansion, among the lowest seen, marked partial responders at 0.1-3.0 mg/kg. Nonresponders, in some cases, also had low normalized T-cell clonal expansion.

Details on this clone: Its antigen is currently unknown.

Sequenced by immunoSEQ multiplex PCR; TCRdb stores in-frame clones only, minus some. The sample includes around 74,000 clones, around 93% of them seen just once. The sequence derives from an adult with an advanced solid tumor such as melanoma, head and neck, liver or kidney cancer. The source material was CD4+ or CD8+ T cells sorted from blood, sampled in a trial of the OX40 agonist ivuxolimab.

DNA of the CDR3: TGTGCAAGTCGCCCTCGGGACAGGGGTAGCGAAAAACTGTTTTTT. This codes for CASRPRDRGSEKLFF. The chain joins TRBV12-2 to TRBJ1-4; TRBD1 is taken as the D call from the table, unchecked against the DNA. TRBV12-2 is noted as a pseudogene. The CDR3 is 15 residues long.